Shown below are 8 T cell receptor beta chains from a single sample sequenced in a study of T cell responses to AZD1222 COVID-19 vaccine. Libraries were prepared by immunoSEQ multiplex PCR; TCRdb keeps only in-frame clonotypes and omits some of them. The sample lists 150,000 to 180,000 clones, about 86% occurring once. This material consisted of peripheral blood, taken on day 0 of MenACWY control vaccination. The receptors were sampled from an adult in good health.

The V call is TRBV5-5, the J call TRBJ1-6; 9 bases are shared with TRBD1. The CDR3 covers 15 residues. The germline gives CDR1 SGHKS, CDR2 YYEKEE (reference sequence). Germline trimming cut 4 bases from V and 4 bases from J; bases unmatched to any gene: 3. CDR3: CASSTGQGYNSPLHF. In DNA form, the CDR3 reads TGTGCCAGCAGCACGGGACAGGGATATAATTCACCCCTCCACTTT. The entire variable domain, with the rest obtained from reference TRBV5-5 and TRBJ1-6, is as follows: DAGVTQSPTHLIKTRGQQVTLRCSPISGHKSVSWYQQVLGQGPQFIFQYYEKEERGRGNFPDRFSARQFPNYSSELNVNALLLGDSALYLCASSTGQGYNSPLHFGNGTRLTVT.

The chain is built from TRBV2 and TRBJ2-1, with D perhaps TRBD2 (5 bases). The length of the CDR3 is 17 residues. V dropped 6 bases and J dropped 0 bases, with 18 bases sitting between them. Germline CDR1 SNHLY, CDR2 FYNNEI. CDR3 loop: CASRHVGSGSSYNEQFF. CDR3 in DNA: TGTGCCAGCAGACACGTTGGGAGCGGAAGCTCCTACAATGAGCAGTTCTTC.

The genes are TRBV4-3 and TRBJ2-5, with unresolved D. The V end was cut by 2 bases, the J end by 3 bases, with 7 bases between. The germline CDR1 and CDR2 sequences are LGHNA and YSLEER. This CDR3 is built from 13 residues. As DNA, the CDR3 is TGCGCCAGCAGCCAAAACTTTAAAGAGACCCAGTACTTC. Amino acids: CASSQNFKETQYF.

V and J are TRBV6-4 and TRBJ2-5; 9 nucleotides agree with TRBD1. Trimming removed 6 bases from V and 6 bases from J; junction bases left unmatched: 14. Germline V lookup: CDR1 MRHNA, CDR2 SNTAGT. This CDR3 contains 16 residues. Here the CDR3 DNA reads TGTGCCAGCAGCCAGATAAGTCCGGGACAGGGAAAGACCCAGTACTTC. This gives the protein CASSQISPGQGKTQYF.

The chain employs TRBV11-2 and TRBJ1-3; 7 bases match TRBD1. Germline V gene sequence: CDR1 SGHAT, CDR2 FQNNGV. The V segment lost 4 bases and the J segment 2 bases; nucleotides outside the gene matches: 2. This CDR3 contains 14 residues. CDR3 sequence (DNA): TGTGCCAGCAGCTCCAGGGGGACTGGAAACACCATATATTTT. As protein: CASSSRGTGNTIYF.

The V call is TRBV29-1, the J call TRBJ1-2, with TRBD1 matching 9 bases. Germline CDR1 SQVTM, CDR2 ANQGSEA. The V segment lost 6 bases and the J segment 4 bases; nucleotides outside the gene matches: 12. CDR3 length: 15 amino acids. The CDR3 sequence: CSVAGTGLKGYGYTF. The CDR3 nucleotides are TGCAGCGTGGCCGGGACAGGGCTAAAGGGCTATGGCTACACCTTC.

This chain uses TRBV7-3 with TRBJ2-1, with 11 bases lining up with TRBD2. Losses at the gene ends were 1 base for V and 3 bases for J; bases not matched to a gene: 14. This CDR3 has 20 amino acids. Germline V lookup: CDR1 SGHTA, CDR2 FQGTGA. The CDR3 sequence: CASSLNILAGVPDRYNEQFF. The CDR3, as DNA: TGTGCCAGCAGCTTAAATATACTAGCGGGAGTTCCAGACCGCTACAATGAGCAGTTCTTC.

The CDR3 loop reads CASSYSGGHGAPLHF. The CDR3 DNA reads TGTGCCAGCAGTTATTCAGGGGGCCATGGGGCACCCCTCCACTTT. V is TRBV6-5 and J is TRBJ1-6; 8 positions agree with TRBD1. Germline-derived CDR1 and CDR2 are MNHEY and SVGAGI. The CDR3 is 15 residues long. Trimming cost V 3 bases and J 11 bases; bases outside gene matches: 9.